The rows below give T cell receptor beta chains drawn from one sample of a study of cytotoxic CD8 clonotypes in ibrutinib-treated CLL. Libraries were prepared by immunoSEQ multiplex PCR; TCRdb keeps only in-frame clonotypes and omits some of them. In the table there are about 130,000 clones, around three quarters of which are singletons. The sample consisted of PBMCs, taken after 12 months of ibrutinib treatment. These receptors were obtained from a human donor with chronic lymphocytic leukemia. Both conserved end residues are part of each CDR3. The order of the fields is J gene, clone size, D gene, V gene, CDR3 protein, CDR3 DNA. The D gene is left open where the match is weak. The listing skips clone size in some rows; elsewhere it reads once, few, many or a size class.

TRBJ1-3,NA,NA,TRBV27,CASSPDLGASGNTIYF,TGTGCCAGCAGTCCTGACCTGGGGGCCTCTGGAAACACCATATATTTT
TRBJ2-5,NA,NA,TRBV5-4,CASNSVGEAETQYF,TGTGCCAGCAACTCAGTAGGGGAGGCCGAGACCCAGTACTTC
TRBJ2-2,NA,NA,TRBV5-4,CASSLPFQDTGELFF,TGTGCCAGCAGCTTGCCCTTCCAAGACACCGGGGAGCTGTTTTTT
TRBJ2-5,NA,NA,TRBV9,CASSVDRGQETQYF,TGTGCCAGCAGCGTAGATAGGGGCCAAGAGACCCAGTACTTC
TRBJ2-5,NA,TRBD1,TRBV30,CAWTQGQGVGETQYF,TGTGCCTGGACCCAAGGACAGGGGGTTGGGGAGACCCAGTACTTC
TRBJ2-3,NA,TRBD2,TRBV5-1,CASSAGSGSSEDTQYF,TGCGCCAGCAGCGCCGGAAGCGGGAGCTCTGAAGATACGCAGTATTTT
TRBJ2-1,NA,NA,TRBV6-4,CASSDVLGAGEQFF,TGTGCCAGCAGTGACGTGTTAGGGGCTGGTGAGCAGTTCTTC
TRBJ1-1,NA,NA,TRBV5-1,CASSLAGEGTEAFF,TGCGCCAGCAGCTTGGCAGGGGAGGGTACTGAAGCTTTCTTT
TRBJ2-2,NA,TRBD1,TRBV27,CASRAGGWTGELFF,TGTGCCAGCAGGGCAGGGGGCTGGACCGGGGAGCTGTTTTTT
TRBJ2-1,NA,TRBD2,TRBV5-1,CASSFRSPLAGVAGEQFF,TGCGCCAGCAGCTTCCGGTCACCACTAGCGGGAGTTGCTGGTGAGCAGTTCTTC
TRBJ2-4,NA,TRBD2,TRBV28,CASRGRVAGVGNIQYF,TGTGCCAGCAGAGGAAGGGTAGCGGGAGTCGGTAACATTCAGTACTTC
TRBJ2-1,NA,NA,TRBV4-3,CASSQEWGPYNEQFF,TGCGCCAGCAGCCAAGAATGGGGTCCCTACAATGAGCAGTTCTTC
TRBJ1-2,NA,NA,TRBV7-9,CASSLGAPIYGYTF,TGTGCCAGCAGCTTAGGGGCACCAATCTATGGCTACACCTTC
TRBJ2-3,NA,NA,TRBV7-9,CASSLNIGISSTDTQYF,TGTGCCAGCAGCCTCAATATTGGGATTTCGAGCACAGATACGCAGTATTTT
TRBJ2-7,once,TRBD2,TRBV7-2,CASSLAASGLNPYEQYF,TGTGCCAGCAGCTTAGCGGCTAGCGGCCTAAACCCCTACGAGCAGTACTTC
TRBJ2-7,large,TRBD2,TRBV11-2,CASSLGTSGSYEQYF,TGTGCCAGCAGCCTCGGGACTAGCGGGTCCTACGAGCAGTACTTC
TRBJ1-5,NA,TRBD1,TRBV15,CATSRTRDSYNQPQHF,TGTGCCACCAGCAGAACCCGGGACAGCTACAATCAGCCCCAGCATTTT
TRBJ2-2,NA,TRBD1,TRBV7-8,CASASGTGSTGELFF,TGTGCCAGCGCTTCCGGGACAGGGTCCACCGGGGAGCTGTTTTTT
TRBJ2-3,NA,TRBD2,TRBV7-8,CASSYPGLAGEVADTQYF,TGTGCCAGCAGCTACCCGGGACTAGCGGGAGAGGTGGCAGATACGCAGTATTTT
TRBJ2-2,NA,TRBD2,TRBV19,CASTRTSGRVNTGELFF,TGTGCCAGTACCCGGACTAGCGGGAGGGTTAACACCGGGGAGCTGTTTTTT
TRBJ1-2,NA,NA,TRBV7-9,CASRTGGTSYGYTF,TGTGCCAGCAGGACAGGAGGCACTTCCTATGGCTACACCTTC
TRBJ2-3,NA,NA,TRBV28,CASSIALGSTDTQYF,TGTGCCAGCAGCATCGCCTTGGGTAGCACAGATACGCAGTATTTT
TRBJ1-2,NA,TRBD1,TRBV7-3,CASSKYAGQNYGYTF,TGTGCCAGCAGCAAATACGCGGGACAGAACTATGGCTACACCTTC
TRBJ2-3,NA,NA,TRBV27,CASSFYRVSDTQYF,TGTGCCAGCAGTTTTTACAGGGTATCAGATACGCAGTATTTT
TRBJ2-1,NA,TRBD1,TRBV18,CASSLLTGSRDRGRYNEQFF,TGTGCCAGCTCACTCTTGACAGGGTCTCGCGATCGGGGCCGGTACAATGAGCAGTTCTTC
TRBJ1-5,few,NA,TRBV18,CASSPAGINQPQHF,TGTGCCAGCTCACCAGCCGGGATCAATCAGCCCCAGCATTTT
TRBJ1-2,NA,NA,TRBV7-9,CASSQSRPANYGYTF,TGTGCCAGCAGCCAATCCCGGCCAGCAAACTATGGCTACACCTTC
TRBJ2-2,few,NA,TRBV9,CASSPPRNTGELFF,TGTGCCAGCAGCCCACCGAGGAACACCGGGGAGCTGTTTTTT
TRBJ1-3,NA,NA,TRBV15,CATSRDPWGNRNTIYF,TGTGCCACCAGCAGAGATCCGTGGGGCAATCGAAACACCATATATTTT
TRBJ2-2,NA,NA,TRBV19,CASSQQVRTGELFF,TGTGCCAGTAGCCAACAGGTCCGCACCGGGGAGCTGTTTTTT
TRBJ2-7,few,NA,TRBV28,CASSSSPYEQYF,TGTGCCAGCAGTTCTTCACCCTACGAGCAGTACTTC
TRBJ2-2,few,TRBD1,TRBV10-3,CAISGDRETGELFF,TGTGCCATCAGTGGGGACAGAGAGACCGGGGAGCTGTTTTTT
TRBJ2-7,NA,NA,TRBV5-1,CASSLVPGSSYEQYF,TGCGCCAGCAGCTTGGTTCCAGGGTCCTCCTACGAGCAGTACTTC
TRBJ1-5,NA,NA,TRBV7-8,CASSARVEDQPQHF,TGTGCCAGCAGCGCCAGGGTTGAGGATCAGCCCCAGCATTTT
TRBJ1-2,few,TRBD1,TRBV6-6,CASSQGQGVFYGYTF,TGTGCCAGCAGTCAGGGACAGGGTGTTTTCTATGGCTACACCTTC
TRBJ1-5,NA,NA,TRBV28,CASSVGTIDRPQHF,TGTGCCAGCAGTGTCGGGACTATCGACCGGCCCCAGCATTTT
TRBJ2-7,NA,TRBD2,TRBV28,CASSLTLLLAGVRYEQYF,TGTGCCAGCAGTTTAACACTCCTACTAGCGGGAGTAAGGTACGAGCAGTACTTC
TRBJ1-3,NA,TRBD1,TRBV11-2,CASSLVWGDSSGNTIYF,TGTGCCAGCAGCTTAGTTTGGGGGGACAGCTCTGGAAACACCATATATTTT
TRBJ2-5,NA,NA,TRBV5-1,CASSVDGHPGTGETQYF,TGCGCCAGCAGCGTCGACGGCCATCCCGGGACCGGTGAGACCCAGTACTTC
TRBJ1-2,NA,NA,TRBV7-2,CASSLYSGRGYTF,TGTGCCAGCAGCTTATATTCGGGCCGGGGCTACACCTTC
TRBJ2-7,few,TRBD1,TRBV18,CASSPRQGAYEQYF,TGTGCCAGCTCACCCCGGCAGGGGGCCTACGAGCAGTACTTC
TRBJ1-2,NA,NA,TRBV6-1,CASSEGNYGYTF,TGTGCCAGCAGTGAGGGTAACTATGGCTACACCTTC
TRBJ2-1,NA,TRBD2,TRBV28,CASSSVLAGVIYEQFF,TGTGCCAGCAGCTCCGTATTAGCGGGAGTTATCTATGAGCAGTTCTTC
TRBJ2-7,NA,NA,TRBV6-1,CASSRRLVYEQYF,TGTGCCAGCAGCCGAAGACTAGTGTACGAGCAGTACTTC
TRBJ2-7,NA,TRBD1,TRBV10-3,CAIRRTGSSYEQYF,TGTGCCATCAGGCGGACAGGGAGCTCCTACGAGCAGTACTTC
TRBJ1-5,NA,NA,TRBV27,CASSLVRGHQPQHF,TGTGCCAGCAGTTTAGTCAGGGGCCATCAGCCCCAGCATTTT
TRBJ1-1,NA,TRBD1,TRBV18,CASSQSTGSNTEAFF,TGTGCCAGCTCACAATCGACAGGGTCGAACACTGAAGCTTTCTTT
TRBJ2-7,NA,NA,TRBV2,CASSDFEQYF,TGTGCCAGCAGTGACTTCGAGCAGTACTTC
TRBJ2-1,NA,TRBD2,TRBV6-5,CASSSRGEYNEQFF,TGTGCCAGCAGTTCCCGGGGGGAGTACAATGAGCAGTTCTTC
TRBJ1-4,NA,NA,TRBV6-1,CASSEERGANEKLFF,TGTGCCAGCAGTGAAGAGCGAGGGGCTAATGAAAAACTGTTTTTT
TRBJ2-1,few,NA,TRBV7-3,CASSLQTYNEQFF,TGTGCCAGCAGCTTACAGACCTATAATGAGCAGTTCTTC